The clone carrying this T cell receptor (beta chain) appeared many times. Its target is unknown. The CDR3 regions of TCR beta were amplified from RNA transcripts. First-round RT-PCR with HTBI primers amplified the TCR CDR3 region. TCRdb recomputed calls from the multiplex PCR reads with MiXCR, one row per CDR3 protein. The repertoire holds around 350,000 distinct CDR3 sequences, roughly 17% seen once, with roughly a third in the top ten. Germline lookup yields CDR1 MNHEY and CDR2 SMNVEV (reference sequence). CDR3 length: 13 residues. V gave up 2 bases and J gave up 2 bases, with 7 bases separating them. The data were obtained in a study of T cells in Graves' hyperthyroidism and ophthalmopathy. Overall study findings and caveats: A model of 13 V-J features distinguished ophthalmopathy from stable hyperthyroidism.

What was sequenced was blood. This TCR was recovered from a woman aged 25 to 39 with Graves' hyperthyroidism that later progressed to Graves' ophthalmopathy. The J gene is TRBJ2-7, the V gene TRBV27; D is perhaps TRBD1 (6 bases). The CDR3 loop is CASSLQGTYEQYF. DNA of the CDR3: TGTGCCAGCAGTTTACAGGGGACCTACGAGCAGTACTTC.